The subject of this entry is one T cell receptor (beta chain). The antigen remains undetermined. This entry is derived from a study of beta chain features in type 1 diabetes. Study-wide results and caveats: Type 1 diabetes patients had TCRB CDR3s that were shorter (moderately but significantly so) in all four CD4+ subsets. For patients, the naive, central memory and Treg TCRB repertoires appeared more alike than for healthy donors.

Every donor had blood drawn once into heparin, approximately 0.11 L on average. CDR1 is SEHNR and CDR2 is FQNEAQ in the germline V gene (reference sequence). Trimming took off 3 bases at V and 5 bases at J, with 11 bases between the two ends. The CDR3 has 14 residues. Expressed TCRB transcripts were sequenced because the entire RNA isolate underwent reverse transcription. The repertoire was sequenced with immunoSEQ multiplex PCR; TCRdb's copy has only in-frame clones and lacks some. This table has hundreds of thousands of clones, around 15% appearing once. The source is a man aged 18 to 35 with type 1 diabetes. Sequenced material: naive CD4+ T cells from blood. V and J are TRBV7-9 and TRBJ1-5, with D maybe TRBD1 (6 bases). The CDR3 sequence is CASSFTGRDQPQHF. CDR3 coding DNA: TGTGCCAGCAGCTTTACAGGGAGGGATCAGCCCCAGCATTTT.